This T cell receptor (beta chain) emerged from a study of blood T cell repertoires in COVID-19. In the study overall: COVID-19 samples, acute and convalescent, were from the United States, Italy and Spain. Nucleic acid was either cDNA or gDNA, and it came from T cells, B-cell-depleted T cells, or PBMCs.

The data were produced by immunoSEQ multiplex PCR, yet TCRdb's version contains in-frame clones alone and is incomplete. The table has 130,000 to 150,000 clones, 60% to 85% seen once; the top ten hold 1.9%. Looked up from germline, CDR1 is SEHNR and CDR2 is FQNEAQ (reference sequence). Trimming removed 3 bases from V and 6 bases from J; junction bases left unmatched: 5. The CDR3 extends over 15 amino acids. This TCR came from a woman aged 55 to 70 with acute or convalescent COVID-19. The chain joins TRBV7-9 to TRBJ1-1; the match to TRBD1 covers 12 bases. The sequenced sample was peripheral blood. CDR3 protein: CASSFPGQGASEAFF. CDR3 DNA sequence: TGTGCCAGCAGCTTTCCGGGACAGGGGGCATCTGAAGCTTTCTTT.